This T cell receptor (beta chain) was profiled in a study of CD8 T cells in ankylosing spondylitis. This clonotype was recorded many times. The antigen remains undetermined. Overall study results and limits: Ankylosing spondylitis blood appeared to be characterized by a TCR beta motif of roughly eight highly homologous variants.

CDR1 is LGHNA and CDR2 is YSLEER in the germline V gene. V was trimmed by 0 bases and J by 3 bases, leaving 14 bases between them. CDR3 size: 16 residues. It was by quantitative 5'-RACE with molecular barcodes that TCR beta libraries were made. TCRdb reprocessed the 5' RACE reads via MiXCR and lists one record per CDR3 protein. The sample lists more than 500,000 distinct CDR3 sequences, roughly 5.3% seen once, with under 4.5% in the top ten. The chain has TRBV4-3 and TRBJ1-2, with unresolved D. The specimen was blood, either unsorted or a sorted T cell fraction (not recorded which). This TCR was sampled from a male donor with ankylosing spondylitis. The CDR3 is CASSQEIDPAHYGYTF. The CDR3 nucleotides are TGCGCCAGCAGCCAAGAAATCGACCCGGCCCACTATGGCTACACCTTC.